This passage covers 9 T cell receptor beta chains from one sample sequenced in a study of cytotoxic CD8 clonotypes in ibrutinib-treated CLL (dated by TCRdb to the early 2020s). The sample's time point, from its label and the paper: eleven to twelve months on ibrutinib. Libraries came from the immunoSEQ multiplex PCR assay. The table comes from immuneACCESS by way of TCRdb, which keeps in-frame sequences with V and J called. Part of the clones is missing from these tables; in studies checked, under half for an unresolved V gene and the rest for unknown reasons. The sample table records under 200,000 clones; about four fifths of these occur just once. Jointly, the top ten make up roughly 2% of the sample. Material: PBMCs, obtained after 12 months of ibrutinib treatment. The receptor source for this set is a human donor with chronic lymphocytic leukemia.

DNA for the CDR3: TGTGCCAGCAGCTTTGGGCGGGAGTCAATAGAGACCCAGTACTTC. This codes for CASSFGRESIETQYF. The chain employs TRBV5-4 and TRBJ2-5; 7 bases fit TRBD2. Germline V lookup: CDR1 SGHNT, CDR2 YYREEE (reference sequence). The CDR3 is made up of 15 amino acids. V trimming: 2 bases; J trimming: 4 bases; junction bases outside the gene matches: 8.

This rearrangement joins TRBV6-6 to TRBJ1-2; D unresolved. Per germline, CDR1 MNHNY and CDR2 SVGAGI (reference sequence). The V end was cut by 0 bases, the J end by 6 bases, with 11 bases between. The CDR3 length is 14 residues. CDR3 loop: CASSYSMPKDGYTF. The CDR3, as DNA: TGTGCCAGCAGTTACTCGATGCCGAAAGATGGCTACACCTTC.

CDR3 nucleotide sequence: TGTGCCAGCAGTCCCCTAGCGGCAAACCAAGAGACCCAGTACTTC. It translates to CASSPLAANQETQYF. The chain combines TRBV27 with TRBJ2-5, with 7 bases lining up with TRBD2. This CDR3 is 15 amino acids long. The germline gives CDR1 MNHEY, CDR2 SMNVEV (reference sequence). With V trimmed by 5 bases and J by 0 bases, 6 bases remained unmatched.

The CDR3 DNA reads as TGTGCCTGGAGTGTGGGCATCTACAATGAGCAGTTCTTC. Encoded protein: CAWSVGIYNEQFF. The chain combines TRBV30 with TRBJ2-1; no definite D call. CDR1 and CDR2 (germline): GTSNPN, SVGIG (reference sequence). The CDR3 is made up of 13 amino acids. Trimming removed 0 bases at V and 3 bases at J, with 6 bases between.

The chain links TRBV5-6 to TRBJ2-7, with 8 bases aligning to TRBD1. CDR3 length: 13 amino acids. The germline CDR1 and CDR2 sequences are SGHDT and YYEEEE. Trimming at V came to 4 bases and at J to 3 bases, leaving 3 bases not matched to a gene. The CDR3, as DNA: TGTGCCAGCAGCGCGGACAGGGACTACGAGCAGTACTTC. Its translation is CASSADRDYEQYF. The whole variable domain, remainder taken from reference TRBV5-6 and TRBJ2-7, is DAGVTQSPTHLIKTRGQQVTLRCSPKSGHDTVSWYQQALGQGPQFIFQYYEEEERQRGNFPDRFSGHQFPNYSSELNVNALLLGDSALYLCASSADRDYEQYFGPGTRLTVT.

The rearrangement uses TRBV9 and TRBJ2-3; 11 nucleotides line up with TRBD2. The germline V gene has CDR1 SGDLS and CDR2 YYNGEE. The ends lost 2 bases at V and 4 bases at J; junction bases unmatched: 0. The CDR3 is made up of 14 amino acids. CDR3 nucleotides: TGTGCCAGCAGCGTGACTAGCGGGGCAGATACGCAGTATTTT. It is translated as CASSVTSGADTQYF.

The chain carries TRBV2 and TRBJ2-5; D gene unclear. This CDR3 is built from 11 residues. V lost 6 bases and J 1 base, leaving 3 bases between the germline ends. From germline, CDR1 is SNHLY and CDR2 FYNNEI. The CDR3 is CASRSQETQYF. CDR3 DNA sequence: TGTGCCAGCAGGTCCCAAGAGACCCAGTACTTC. Complete variable domain (other parts from reference TRBV2 and TRBJ2-5): EPEVTQTPSHQVTQMGQEVILRCVPISNHLYFYWYRQILGQKVEFLVSFYNNEISEKSEIFDDQFSVERPDGSNFTLKIRSTKLEDSAMYFCASRSQETQYFGPGTRLLVL.

The chain recombines TRBV7-9 with TRBJ2-2, with D maybe TRBD2 (6 bases). Trimming took off 3 bases at V and 5 bases at J, with 13 bases between the two ends. The CDR3 extends over 15 amino acids. Germline V gene data show CDR1 as SEHNR and CDR2 as FQNEAQ (reference sequence). CDR3: CASSFDGRETGELFF. In DNA, the CDR3 is TGTGCCAGCAGCTTCGACGGGAGAGAAACCGGGGAGCTGTTTTTT. The variable domain in full, with the rest retrieved from reference TRBV7-9 and TRBJ2-2, is DTGVSQNPRHKITKRGQNVTFRCDPISEHNRLYWYRQTLGQGPEFLTYFQNEAQLEKSRLLSDRFSAERPKGSFSTLEIQRTEQGDSAMYLCASSFDGRETGELFFGEGSRLTVL.

The chain couples TRBV7-2 to TRBJ2-7; TRBD2 matches 9 bases. The V gene end was trimmed by 5 bases and the J gene end by 1 base; junction bases not matched to a gene: 6. The CDR3 is made up of 15 amino acids. Germline V gene data show CDR1 as SGHTA and CDR2 as FQGNSA. The CDR3 sequence is CASSRVLAGSYEQYF. Here the CDR3 DNA reads TGTGCCAGCAGCCGAGTACTAGCGGGTTCCTACGAGCAGTACTTC.